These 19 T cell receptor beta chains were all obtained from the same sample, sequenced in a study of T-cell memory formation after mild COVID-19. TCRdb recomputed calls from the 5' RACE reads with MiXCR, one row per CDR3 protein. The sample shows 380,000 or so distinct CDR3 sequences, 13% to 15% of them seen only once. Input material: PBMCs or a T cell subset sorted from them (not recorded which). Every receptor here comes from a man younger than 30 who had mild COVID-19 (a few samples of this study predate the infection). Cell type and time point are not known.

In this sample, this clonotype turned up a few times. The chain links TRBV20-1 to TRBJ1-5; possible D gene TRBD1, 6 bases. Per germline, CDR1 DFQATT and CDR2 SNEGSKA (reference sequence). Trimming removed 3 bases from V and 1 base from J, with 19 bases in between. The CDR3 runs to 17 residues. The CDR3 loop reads CSASTGLGSGSNQPQHF. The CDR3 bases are TGCAGTGCTAGTACAGGGTTGGGATCTGGGAGCAATCAGCCCCAGCATTTT.

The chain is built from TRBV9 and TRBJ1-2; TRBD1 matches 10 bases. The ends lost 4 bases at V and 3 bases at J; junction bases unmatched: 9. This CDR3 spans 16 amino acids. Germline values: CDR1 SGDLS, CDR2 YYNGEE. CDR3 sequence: CASSLGPGQGDYGYTF. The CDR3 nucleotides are TGTGCCAGCAGCCTAGGGCCAGGACAGGGGGACTATGGCTACACCTTC. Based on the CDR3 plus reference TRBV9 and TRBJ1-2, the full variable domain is DSGVTQTPKHLITATGQRVTLRCSPRSGDLSVYWYQQSLDQGLQFLIQYYNGEERAKGNILERFSAQQFPDLHSELNLSSLELGDSALYFCASSLGPGQGDYGYTFGSGTRLTVV.

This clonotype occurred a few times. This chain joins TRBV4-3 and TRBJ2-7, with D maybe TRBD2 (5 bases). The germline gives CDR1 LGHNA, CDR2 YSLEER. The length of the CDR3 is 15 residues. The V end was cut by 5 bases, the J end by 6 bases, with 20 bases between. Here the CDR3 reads CASSSRGGEMGEQYF. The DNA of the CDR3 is TGCGCCAGCAGCTCCAGAGGAGGAGAGATGGGCGAGCAGTACTTC.

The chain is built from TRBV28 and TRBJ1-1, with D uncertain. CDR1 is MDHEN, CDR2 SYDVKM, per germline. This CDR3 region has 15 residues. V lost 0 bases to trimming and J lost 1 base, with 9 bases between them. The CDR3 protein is CASSLWRGRNTEAFF. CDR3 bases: TGTGCCAGCAGTTTATGGCGTGGACGGAACACTGAAGCTTTCTTT. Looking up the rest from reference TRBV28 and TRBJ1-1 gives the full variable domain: DVKVTQSSRYLVKRTGEKVFLECVQDMDHENMFWYRQDPGLGLRLIYFSYDVKMKEKGDIPEGYSVSREKKERFSLILESASTNQTSMYLCASSLWRGRNTEAFFGQGTRLTVV.

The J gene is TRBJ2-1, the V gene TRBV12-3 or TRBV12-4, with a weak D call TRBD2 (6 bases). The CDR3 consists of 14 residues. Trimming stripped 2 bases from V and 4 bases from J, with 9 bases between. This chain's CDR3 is CASSLRDLYNEQFF. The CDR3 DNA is TGTGCCAGCAGTTTACGGGACTTGTACAATGAGCAGTTCTTC.

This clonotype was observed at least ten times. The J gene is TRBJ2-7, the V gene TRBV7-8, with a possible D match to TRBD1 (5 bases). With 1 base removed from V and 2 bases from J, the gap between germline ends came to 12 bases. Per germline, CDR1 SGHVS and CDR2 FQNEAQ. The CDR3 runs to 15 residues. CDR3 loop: CASSLEVQGTYEQYF. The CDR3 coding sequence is TGTGCCAGCAGCTTAGAGGTCCAGGGAACCTACGAGCAGTACTTC.

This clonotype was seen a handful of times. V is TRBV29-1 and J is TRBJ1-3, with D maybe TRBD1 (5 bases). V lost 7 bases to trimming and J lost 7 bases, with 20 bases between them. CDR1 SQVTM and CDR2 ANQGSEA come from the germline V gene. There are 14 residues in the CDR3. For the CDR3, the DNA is TGCAGCGCCGGAGGGGACCGAGCCGGGAACACCATATATTTT. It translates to CSAGGDRAGNTIYF.

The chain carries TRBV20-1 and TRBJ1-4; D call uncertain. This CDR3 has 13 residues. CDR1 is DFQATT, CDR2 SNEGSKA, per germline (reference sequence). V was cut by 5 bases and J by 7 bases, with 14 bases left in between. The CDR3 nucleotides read TGCAGTGCTGGTTTTGGCAGGTCTGAAAAACTGTTTTTT. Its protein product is CSAGFGRSEKLFF.

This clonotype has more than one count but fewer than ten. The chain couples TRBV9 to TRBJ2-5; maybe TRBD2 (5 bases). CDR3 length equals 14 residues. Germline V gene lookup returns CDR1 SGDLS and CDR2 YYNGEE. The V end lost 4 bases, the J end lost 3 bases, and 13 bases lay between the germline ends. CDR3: CASSPTMSEETQYF. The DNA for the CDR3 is TGTGCCAGCAGCCCGACTATGTCAGAAGAGACCCAGTACTTC.

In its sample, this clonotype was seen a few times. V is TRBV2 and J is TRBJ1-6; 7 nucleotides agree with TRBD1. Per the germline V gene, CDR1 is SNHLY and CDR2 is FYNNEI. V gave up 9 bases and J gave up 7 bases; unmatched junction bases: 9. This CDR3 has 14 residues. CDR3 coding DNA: TGTGCCAGTAAAGGGGGCGAAACGAATTCACCCCTCCACTTT. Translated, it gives CASKGGETNSPLHF.

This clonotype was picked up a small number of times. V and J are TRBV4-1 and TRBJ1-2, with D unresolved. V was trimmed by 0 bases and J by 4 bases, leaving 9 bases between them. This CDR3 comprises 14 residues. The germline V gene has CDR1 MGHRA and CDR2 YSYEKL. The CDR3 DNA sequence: TGCGCCAGCAGCCAAGATAGTCAGACCTATGGCTACACCTTC. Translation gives CASSQDSQTYGYTF.

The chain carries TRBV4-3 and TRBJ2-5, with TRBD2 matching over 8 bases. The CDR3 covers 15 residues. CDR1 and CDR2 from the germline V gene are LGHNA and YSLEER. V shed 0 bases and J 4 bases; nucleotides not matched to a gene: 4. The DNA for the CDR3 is TGCGCCAGCAGCCAAGAAGGGGGACTAGGAGAGACCCAGTACTTC. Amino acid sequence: CASSQEGGLGETQYF.

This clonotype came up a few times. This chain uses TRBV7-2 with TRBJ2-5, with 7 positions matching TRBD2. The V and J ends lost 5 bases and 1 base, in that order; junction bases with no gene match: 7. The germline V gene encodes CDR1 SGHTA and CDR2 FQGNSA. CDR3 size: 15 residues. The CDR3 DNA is TGTGCCAGCAGCGTAGGACTAGGGGCCCAAGAGACCCAGTACTTC. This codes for CASSVGLGAQETQYF. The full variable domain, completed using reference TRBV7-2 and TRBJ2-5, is GAGVSQSPSNKVTEKGKDVELRCDPISGHTALYWYRQSLGQGLEFLIYFQGNSAPDKSGLPSDRFSAERTGGSVSTLTIQRTQQEDSAVYLCASSVGLGAQETQYFGPGTRLLVL.

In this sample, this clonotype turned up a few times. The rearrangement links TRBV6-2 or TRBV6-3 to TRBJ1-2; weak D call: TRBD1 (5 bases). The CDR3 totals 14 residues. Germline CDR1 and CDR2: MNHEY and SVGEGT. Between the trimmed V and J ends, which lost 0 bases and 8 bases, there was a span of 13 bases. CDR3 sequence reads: CASSYSGGVRGYTF. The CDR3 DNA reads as TGTGCCAGCAGTTACTCTGGAGGGGTCAGAGGCTACACCTTC.

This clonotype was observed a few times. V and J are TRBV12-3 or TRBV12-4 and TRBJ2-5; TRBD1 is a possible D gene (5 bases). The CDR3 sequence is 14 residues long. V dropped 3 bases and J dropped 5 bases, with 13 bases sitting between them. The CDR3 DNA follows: TGTGCCAGCAGTTTGGGGCAGGATGGGGAGACCCAGTACTTC. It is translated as CASSLGQDGETQYF.

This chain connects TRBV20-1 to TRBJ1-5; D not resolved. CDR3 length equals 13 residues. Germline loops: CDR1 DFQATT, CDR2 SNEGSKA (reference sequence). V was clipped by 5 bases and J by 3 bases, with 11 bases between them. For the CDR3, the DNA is TGCAGTGCTCGGGCGGGCTTCAATCAGCCCCAGCATTTT. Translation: CSARAGFNQPQHF.

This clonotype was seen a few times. Here the CDR3 DNA reads TGCAGTGCTAGTGGGGGGTTTATCGCAGATACGCAGTATTTT. Protein: CSASGGFIADTQYF. The gene calls are TRBV20-1 and TRBJ2-3, with D possibly TRBD2 on 6 matching bases. The CDR3 is 14 residues long. Germline lookup yields CDR1 DFQATT and CDR2 SNEGSKA (reference sequence). Trimming took off 3 bases at V and 4 bases at J, with 14 bases between the two ends.

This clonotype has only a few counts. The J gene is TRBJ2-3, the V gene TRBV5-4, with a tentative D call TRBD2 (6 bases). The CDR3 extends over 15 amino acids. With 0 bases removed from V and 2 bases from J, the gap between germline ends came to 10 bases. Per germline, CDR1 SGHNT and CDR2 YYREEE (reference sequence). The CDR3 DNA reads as TGTGCCAGCAGCTTGGGGGCGGGACTCACAGATACGCAGTATTTT. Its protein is CASSLGAGLTDTQYF.

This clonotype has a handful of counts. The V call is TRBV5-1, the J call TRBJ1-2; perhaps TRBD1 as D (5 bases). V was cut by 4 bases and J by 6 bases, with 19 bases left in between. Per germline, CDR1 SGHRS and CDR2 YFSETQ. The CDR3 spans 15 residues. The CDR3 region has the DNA TGCGCCAGCAGCCCTCAGGCAGGGTTCCTGGATGGCTACACCTTC. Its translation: CASSPQAGFLDGYTF.